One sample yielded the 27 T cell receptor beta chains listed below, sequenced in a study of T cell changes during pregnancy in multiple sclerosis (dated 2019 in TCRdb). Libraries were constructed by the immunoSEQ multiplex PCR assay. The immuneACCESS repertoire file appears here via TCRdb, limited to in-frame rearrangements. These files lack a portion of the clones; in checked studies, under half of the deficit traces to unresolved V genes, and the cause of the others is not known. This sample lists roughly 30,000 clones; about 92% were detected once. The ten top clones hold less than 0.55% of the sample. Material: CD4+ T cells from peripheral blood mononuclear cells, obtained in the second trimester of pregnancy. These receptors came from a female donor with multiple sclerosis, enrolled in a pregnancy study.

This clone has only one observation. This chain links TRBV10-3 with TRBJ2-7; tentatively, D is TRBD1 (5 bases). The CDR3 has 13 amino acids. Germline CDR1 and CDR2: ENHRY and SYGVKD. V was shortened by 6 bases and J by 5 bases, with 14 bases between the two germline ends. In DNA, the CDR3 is TGTGCCATCAGATATCCAGGGAAGGACGAGCAGTACTTC. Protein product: CAIRYPGKDEQYF.

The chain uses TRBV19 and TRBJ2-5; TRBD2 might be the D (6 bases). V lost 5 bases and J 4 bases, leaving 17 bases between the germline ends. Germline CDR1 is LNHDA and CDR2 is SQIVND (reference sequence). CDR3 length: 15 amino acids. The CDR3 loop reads CASSQPGRRGETQYF. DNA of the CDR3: TGTGCCAGTAGTCAACCCGGGAGAAGAGGAGAGACCCAGTACTTC.

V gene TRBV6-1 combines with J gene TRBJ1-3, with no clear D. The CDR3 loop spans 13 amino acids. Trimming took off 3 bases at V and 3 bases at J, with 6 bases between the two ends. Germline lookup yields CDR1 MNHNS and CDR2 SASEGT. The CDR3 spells CASSEEIGNTIYF. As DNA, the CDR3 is TGTGCCAGCAGTGAGGAGATTGGAAACACCATATATTTT.

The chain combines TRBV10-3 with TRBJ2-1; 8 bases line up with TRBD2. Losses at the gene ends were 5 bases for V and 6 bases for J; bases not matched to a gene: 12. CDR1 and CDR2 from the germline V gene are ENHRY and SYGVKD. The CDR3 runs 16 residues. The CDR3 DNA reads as TGTGCCATCAGTCCAAGAGGGACTAGTGGCCTCAATGAGCAGTTCTTC. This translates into CAISPRGTSGLNEQFF.

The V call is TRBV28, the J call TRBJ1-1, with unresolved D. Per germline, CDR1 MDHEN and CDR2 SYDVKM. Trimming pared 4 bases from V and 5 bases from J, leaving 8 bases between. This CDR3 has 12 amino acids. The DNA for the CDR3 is TGTGCCAGCAGTTCCCGTCGGACTGAAGCTTTCTTT. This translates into CASSSRRTEAFF.

The CDR3 region has the DNA TGCGCCAGCACCCGGTTAGGGGTAAGCACAGATACGCAGTATTTT. It translates to CASTRLGVSTDTQYF. The chain employs TRBV4-1 and TRBJ2-3; tentative D call: TRBD1 (5 bases). The CDR3 sequence is 15 residues long. The V gene lost 7 bases and the J gene lost 0 bases, with 14 bases spanning the gap. Germline V CDR1 and CDR2: MGHRA, YSYEKL.

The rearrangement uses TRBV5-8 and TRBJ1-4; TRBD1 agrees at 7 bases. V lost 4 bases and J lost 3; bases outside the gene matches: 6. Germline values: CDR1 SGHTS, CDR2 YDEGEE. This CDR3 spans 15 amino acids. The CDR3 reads CASSPTGTANEKLFF. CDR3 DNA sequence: TGTGCCAGCAGCCCGACCGGGACAGCTAATGAAAAACTGTTTTTT. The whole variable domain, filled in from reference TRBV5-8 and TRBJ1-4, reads EAGVTQSPTHLIKTRGQQATLRCSPISGHTSVYWYQQALGLGLQFLLWYDEGEERNRGNFPPRFSGRQFPNYSSELNVNALELEDSALYLCASSPTGTANEKLFFGSGTQLSVL.

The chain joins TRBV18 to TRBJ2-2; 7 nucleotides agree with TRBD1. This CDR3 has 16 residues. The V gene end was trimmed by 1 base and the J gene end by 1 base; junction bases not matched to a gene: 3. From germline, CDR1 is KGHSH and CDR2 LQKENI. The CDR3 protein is CASSPQTGRNTGELFF. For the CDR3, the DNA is TGTGCCAGCTCACCACAGACAGGGCGGAACACCGGGGAGCTGTTTTTT.

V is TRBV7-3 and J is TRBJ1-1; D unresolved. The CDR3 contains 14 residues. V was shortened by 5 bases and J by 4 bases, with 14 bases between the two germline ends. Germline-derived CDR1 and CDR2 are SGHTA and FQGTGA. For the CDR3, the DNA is TGTGCCAGCAGCCTAGCCGGGGAAACCACTGAAGCTTTCTTT. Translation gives CASSLAGETTEAFF.

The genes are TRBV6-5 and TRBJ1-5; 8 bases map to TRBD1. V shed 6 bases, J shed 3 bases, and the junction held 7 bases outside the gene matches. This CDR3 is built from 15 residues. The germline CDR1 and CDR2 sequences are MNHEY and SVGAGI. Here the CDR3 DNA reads TGTGCCAGCAGACAGGGGGGAGCCATCAATCAGCCCCAGCATTTT. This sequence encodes CASRQGGAINQPQHF.

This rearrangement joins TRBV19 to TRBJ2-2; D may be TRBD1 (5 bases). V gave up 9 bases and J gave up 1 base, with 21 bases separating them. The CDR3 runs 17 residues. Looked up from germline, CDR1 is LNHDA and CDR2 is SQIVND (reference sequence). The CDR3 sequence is CASNTHWAGLNTGELFF. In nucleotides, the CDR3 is TGTGCCAGCAATACGCACTGGGCAGGGCTGAACACCGGGGAGCTGTTTTTT.

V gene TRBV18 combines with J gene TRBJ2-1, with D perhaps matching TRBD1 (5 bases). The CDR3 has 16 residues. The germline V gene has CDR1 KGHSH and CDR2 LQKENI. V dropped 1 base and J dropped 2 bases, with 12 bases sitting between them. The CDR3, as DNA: TGTGCCAGCTCACCACAGGGGCGCCAAGCCTACAATGAGCAGTTCTTC. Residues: CASSPQGRQAYNEQFF.

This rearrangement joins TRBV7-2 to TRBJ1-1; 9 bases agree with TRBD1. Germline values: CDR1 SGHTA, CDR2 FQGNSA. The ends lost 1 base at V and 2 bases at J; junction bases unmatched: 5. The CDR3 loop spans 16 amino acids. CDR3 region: CASSLGWGQGNTEAFF. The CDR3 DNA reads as TGTGCCAGCAGCTTAGGCTGGGGACAGGGAAACACTGAAGCTTTCTTT.

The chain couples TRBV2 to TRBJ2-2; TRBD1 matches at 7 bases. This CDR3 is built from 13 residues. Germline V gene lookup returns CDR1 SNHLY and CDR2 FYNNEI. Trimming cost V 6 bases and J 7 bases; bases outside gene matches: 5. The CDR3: CASRQGGGGELFF. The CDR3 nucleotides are TGTGCCAGCAGACAAGGGGGCGGCGGGGAGCTGTTTTTT.

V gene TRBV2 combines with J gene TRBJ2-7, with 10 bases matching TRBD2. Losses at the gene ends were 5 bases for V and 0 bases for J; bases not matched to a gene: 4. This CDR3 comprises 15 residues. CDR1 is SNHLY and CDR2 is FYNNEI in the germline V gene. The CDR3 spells CASSRTSGLSYEQYF. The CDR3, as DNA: TGTGCCAGCAGTAGGACTAGCGGCCTCTCCTACGAGCAGTACTTC.

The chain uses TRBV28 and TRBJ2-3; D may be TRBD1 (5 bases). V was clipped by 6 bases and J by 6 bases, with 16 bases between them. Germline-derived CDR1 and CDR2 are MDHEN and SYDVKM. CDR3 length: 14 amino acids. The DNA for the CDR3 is TGTGCCAGCAGGCGCACAGGCCCGAGGGATACGCAGTATTTT. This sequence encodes CASRRTGPRDTQYF.

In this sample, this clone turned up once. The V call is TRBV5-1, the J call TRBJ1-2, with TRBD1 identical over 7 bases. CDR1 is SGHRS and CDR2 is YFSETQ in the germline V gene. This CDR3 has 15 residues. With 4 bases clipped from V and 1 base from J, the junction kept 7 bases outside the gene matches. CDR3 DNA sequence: TGCGCCAGCAGCCAAACGACAGGGAATAACTATGGCTACACCTTC. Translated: CASSQTTGNNYGYTF.

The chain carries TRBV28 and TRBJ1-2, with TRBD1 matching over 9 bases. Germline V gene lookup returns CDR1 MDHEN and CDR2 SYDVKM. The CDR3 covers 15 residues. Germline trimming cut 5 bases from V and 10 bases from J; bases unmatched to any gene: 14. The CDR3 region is CASSLVNPGQGDYTF. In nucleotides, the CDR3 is TGTGCCAGCAGTCTCGTCAACCCGGGACAGGGTGACTACACCTTC.

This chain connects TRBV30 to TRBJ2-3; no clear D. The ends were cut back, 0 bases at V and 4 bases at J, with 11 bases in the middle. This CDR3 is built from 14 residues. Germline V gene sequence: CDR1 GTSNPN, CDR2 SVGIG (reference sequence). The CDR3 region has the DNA TGTGCCTGGAGTGTACTTCTGAGCCCAGATACGCAGTATTTT. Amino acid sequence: CAWSVLLSPDTQYF.

The CDR3: CASSQPRADTQYF. The CDR3, as DNA: TGCGCCAGCAGCCAACCCAGGGCAGATACGCAGTATTTT. V gene TRBV4-1 combines with J gene TRBJ2-3; D may be TRBD1 (5 bases). The germline V gene has CDR1 MGHRA and CDR2 YSYEKL. The CDR3 extends over 13 amino acids. Trimming removed 2 bases from V and 4 bases from J, with 7 bases in between.

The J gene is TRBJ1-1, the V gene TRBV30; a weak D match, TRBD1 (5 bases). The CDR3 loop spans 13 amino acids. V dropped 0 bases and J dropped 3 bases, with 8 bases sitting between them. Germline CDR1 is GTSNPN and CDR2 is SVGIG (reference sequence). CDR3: CAWSVWGDTEAFF. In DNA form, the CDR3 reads TGTGCCTGGAGTGTTTGGGGGGACACTGAAGCTTTCTTT.

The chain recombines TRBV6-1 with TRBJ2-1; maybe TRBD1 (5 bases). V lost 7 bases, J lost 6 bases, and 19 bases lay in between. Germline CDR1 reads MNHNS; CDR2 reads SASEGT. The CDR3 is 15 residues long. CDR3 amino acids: CASKGPGARTNEQFF. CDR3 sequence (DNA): TGTGCCAGCAAGGGGCCGGGTGCCCGGACCAATGAGCAGTTCTTC.

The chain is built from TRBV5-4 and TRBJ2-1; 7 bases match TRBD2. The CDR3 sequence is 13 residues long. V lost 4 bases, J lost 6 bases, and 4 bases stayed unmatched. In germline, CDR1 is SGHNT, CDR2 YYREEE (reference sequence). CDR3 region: CASSPGLVNEQFF. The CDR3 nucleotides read TGTGCCAGCAGCCCCGGACTAGTCAATGAGCAGTTCTTC.

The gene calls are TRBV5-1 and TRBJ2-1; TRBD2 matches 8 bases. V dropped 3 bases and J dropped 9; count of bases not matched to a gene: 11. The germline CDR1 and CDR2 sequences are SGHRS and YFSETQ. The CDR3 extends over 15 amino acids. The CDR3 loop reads CASSSNPGGLAEQFF. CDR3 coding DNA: TGCGCCAGCAGCTCGAACCCGGGAGGGTTAGCTGAGCAGTTCTTC.

Here the CDR3 reads CASSPQGMLTNEKLFF. The CDR3, as DNA: TGTGCCAGCAGCCCACAGGGGATGTTAACTAATGAAAAACTGTTTTTT. The chain carries TRBV28 and TRBJ1-4; 7 nucleotides align to TRBD1. Germline trimming cut 6 bases from V and 1 base from J; bases unmatched to any gene: 8. Germline-derived CDR1 and CDR2 are MDHEN and SYDVKM. The CDR3 sequence is 16 residues long.

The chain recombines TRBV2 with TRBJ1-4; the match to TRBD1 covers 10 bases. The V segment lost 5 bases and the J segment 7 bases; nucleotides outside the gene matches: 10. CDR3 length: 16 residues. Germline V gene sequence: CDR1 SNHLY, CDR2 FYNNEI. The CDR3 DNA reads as TGTGCCAGCAGTTCCGGGACAGGGGCGTTCGGTGAAAAACTGTTTTTT. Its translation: CASSSGTGAFGEKLFF.

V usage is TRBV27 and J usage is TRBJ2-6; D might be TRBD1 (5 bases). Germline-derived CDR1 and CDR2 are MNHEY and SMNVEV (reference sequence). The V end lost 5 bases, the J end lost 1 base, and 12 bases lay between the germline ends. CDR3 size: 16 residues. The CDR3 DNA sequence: TGTGCCAGCAGTCCTATCAGGGCGTCTGGGGCCAACGTCCTGACTTTC. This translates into CASSPIRASGANVLTF.